This T cell receptor (beta chain) stems from a study of Graves' ophthalmopathy and Graves' hyperthyroidism. Study-level points and caveats: Ophthalmopathy progression predictions by the model showed about 72% specificity and 70.59% sensitivity. Blood was where most expanded thyroid clonotypes above 0.001 frequency also turned up.

Scientists amplified the TCR beta CDR3 regions from RNA transcripts. HTBI-primed RT-PCR formed the first round, and a multiplex PCR formed the second. TCRdb independently ran MiXCR on the multiplex PCR reads; one entry per CDR3 protein. The table lists 450,000 to 600,000 distinct CDR3 sequences, about 40% of them singletons, with about 4.1% in the top ten. Trimming left V 6 bases short and J 14 bases short, with 11 bases between. Germline lookup yields CDR1 ENHRY and CDR2 SYGVKD. There are 11 residues in the CDR3. Among the hyperthyroidism patients, all were newly diagnosed, aged 18 to 65, with under 2 months' duration. Diagnosis was based on clinical symptoms, serum thyroxine, TRAb, thyroid ultrasound and orbital computed tomography. As regards this clonotype: The antigen is not known.

The rearrangement joins TRBV10-3 to TRBJ1-6; weak D call: TRBD1 (5 bases). The sequence came from an adult man with Graves' hyperthyroidism. What was sequenced was peripheral blood or thyroid tissue (not recorded which). In DNA, the CDR3 is TGTGCCATCAGGGACACAACGACCCTCCACTTT. It encodes CAIRDTTTLHF.